This T cell receptor beta chain is from a study of blood T cell repertoires in COVID-19. Authors' methods: Counts of nucleated cells, estimated from reference gene primer amplification, were obtained. The table came from immunoSEQ multiplex PCR; TCRdb's copy has only in-frame clones and leaves some out. V and J calls and clone size are copied from that table; D and trimming were computed from the DNA. The data show about 110,000 clones, with approximately 80% seen just once and 20% to 25% held by the top ten. Trimming cost V 0 bases and J 5 bases; bases outside gene matches: 5. Germline CDR1 SGDLS, CDR2 YYNGEE. The CDR3 runs to 16 residues.

The sequencing input was peripheral blood. This receptor was identified in a man in his 70s with active or convalescent COVID-19. The gene calls are TRBV9 and TRBJ2-1, with TRBD2 matching 10 bases. CDR3: CASSVDLAGVNNEQFF. CDR3 in DNA: TGTGCCAGCAGCGTAGATCTAGCGGGAGTAAACAATGAGCAGTTCTTC.